This entry describes one T cell receptor beta chain. The antigen remains undetermined. This record comes from a study of OX40 agonist ivuxolimab in advanced cancers. Study details: The dose-escalation cohort was approximately 84% male, with a mean age of about 60 years, ranging about 23 to 80. Earlier anti-PD-1, anti-PD-L1 or anti-CTLA-4 therapy was permitted; roughly 37% had received some.

The CDR3 is 14 residues long. V lost 3 bases to trimming and J lost 2 bases, with 9 bases between them. Germline V gene lookup returns CDR1 SGDLS and CDR2 YYNGEE. The repertoire was sequenced with immunoSEQ multiplex PCR; TCRdb's copy has only in-frame clones and lacks some. The table includes 85,000 to 90,000 clones, about 90% detected once. Points from the study as a whole: Partial responders treated at 0.1-3.0 mg/kg exhibited clonal expansion among the lowest measured. CD8+ T cells (on average) carried more expanded clones than CD4+ T cells.

Source: CD4+ or CD8+ T cells sorted from blood, taken in a trial of the OX40 agonist ivuxolimab. The sequence came from an adult with an advanced solid tumor such as melanoma, head and neck, liver or kidney cancer. The chain has TRBV9 and TRBJ1-5, with D perhaps matching TRBD1 (6 bases). CDR3 loop: CASSERGGNQPQHF. Written as DNA, the CDR3 is TGTGCCAGCAGCGAGAGGGGGGGCAATCAGCCCCAGCATTTT.